The 14 T cell receptor beta chains given below trace back to one sample, sequenced in a study of prognosis after radiotherapy for stage I lung cancer. Using two-round multiplex PCR, the authors amplified TCR beta CDR3 from genomic DNA. Primers specific to each TRBV and TRBJ gene were used in first-round PCR. Via MiXCR, TCRdb re-called the multiplex PCR reads, giving one row per CDR3 protein. The sample yields 15,000 to 20,000 distinct CDR3 sequences, about 50% seen once. Material: PBMCs, obtained before or after stereotactic body radiation therapy (not recorded which). These receptors all stem from a donor of 50 years or more with non-small cell lung cancer.

Remarks on this clonotype: A read error is the likely source, as a far larger clone sits one nucleotide away. The CDR3 loop is CASSLAIRGADTQYF. DNA for the CDR3: TGTGCCAGCAGCTTAGCTATCCGGGGGGCAGATACGCAGTATTTT. This sequence joins TRBV7-8 and TRBJ2-3, with TRBD2 matching over 7 bases. The J segment lost 4 bases and the V segment lost 0 bases, leaving 4 bases of the junction unmatched. CDR1 SGHVS and CDR2 FQNEAQ come from the germline V gene. CDR3 length equals 15 residues.

Turning to this clonotype: Since a much larger clone is just one base distant, this may be a read error. This chain connects TRBV6-1 to TRBJ2-2, with D maybe TRBD2 (6 bases). CDR3 length: 13 amino acids. Germline CDR1 MNHNS, CDR2 SASEGT. CDR3 in DNA: TGTTCCAGCCAGGGCGTCAACACCGGGGGGCTGTTTTTT. This gives the protein CSSQGVNTGGLFF.

This clonotype has a count of ten or more. The chain has TRBV29-1 and TRBJ2-7; 10 bases fit TRBD2. Trimming cost V 7 bases and J 0 bases; bases outside gene matches: 3. The length of the CDR3 is 13 residues. Germline V lookup: CDR1 SQVTM, CDR2 ANQGSEA. In nucleotides, the CDR3 is TGCAGCGCCCGGACTAGCGGCTCCTACGAGCAGTACTTC. Protein sequence: CSARTSGSYEQYF.

This clonotype was found many times. CDR3 nucleotide sequence: TGTGCCAGCACCAACCGACAGGGGGGTGAAGCTTTCTTT. This codes for CASTNRQGGEAFF. The rearrangement links TRBV6-1 to TRBJ1-1, with 9 bases lining up with TRBD1. This CDR3 has 13 amino acids. V was clipped by 7 bases and J by 7 bases; unmatched bases: 7. Germline values: CDR1 MNHNS, CDR2 SASEGT.

There are many counts of this clonotype. The chain couples TRBV28 to TRBJ1-4, with D hard to call. The CDR3 spans 12 residues. Looked up from germline, CDR1 is MDHEN and CDR2 is SYDVKM. V was cut by 5 bases and J by 10 bases, with 11 bases left in between. The CDR3 region is CASSPPRGKLFF. The CDR3 region has the DNA TGTGCCAGCAGTCCACCCCGGGGAAAACTGTTTTTT.

This clonotype appeared many times. The chain carries TRBV7-9 and TRBJ2-7; D remains ambiguous. Germline CDR1 and CDR2: SEHNR and FQNEAQ (reference sequence). The CDR3 is 11 residues long. The V gene lost 1 base and the J gene lost 6 bases, with 4 bases spanning the gap. The DNA for the CDR3 is TGTGCCAGCAGCTTAGGGGCCGAGCAGTACTTC. It translates to CASSLGAEQYF.

This clonotype ranks as medium-sized. The chain is built from TRBV6-1 and TRBJ2-7; TRBD1 matches 7 bases. The CDR3 totals 14 residues. Germline values: CDR1 MNHNS, CDR2 SASEGT. V trimming: 7 bases; J trimming: 2 bases; junction bases outside the gene matches: 8. CDR3 sequence (DNA): TGTGCCAGCACCGGAACAGGGGACACCTACGAGCAGTACTTC. Translating gives CASTGTGDTYEQYF.

This chain uses TRBV6-4 with TRBJ2-1; TRBD2 aligns across 9 bases. Germline CDR1 reads MRHNA; CDR2 reads SNTAGT. The CDR3 runs 20 residues. Trimming removed 3 bases from V and 4 bases from J; junction bases left unmatched: 19. CDR3 nucleotides: TGTGCCAGCAGTGAGGTGGAAGGACTAGCGAGTAGACCTAAGTACAATGAGCAGTTCTTC. Encoded protein: CASSEVEGLASRPKYNEQFF.

DNA of the CDR3: TGTGCCAGCATCCGGGACAGTATCCCTGGAAACACCATATATTTT. Protein sequence: CASIRDSIPGNTIYF. This sequence joins TRBV28 and TRBJ1-3, with 7 bases matching TRBD1. The CDR3 covers 15 residues. Germline assignment: CDR1 MDHEN and CDR2 SYDVKM. The junction had 8 bases not matched to a gene; V was cut back by 7 bases and J by 2 bases. The full variable domain, completed using reference TRBV28 and TRBJ1-3, is DVKVTQSSRYLVKRTGEKVFLECVQDMDHENMFWYRQDPGLGLRLIYFSYDVKMKEKGDIPEGYSVSREKKERFSLILESASTNQTSMYLCASIRDSIPGNTIYFGEGSWLTVV.

The rearrangement uses TRBV11-3 and TRBJ2-3; TRBD1 might be the D (6 bases). Germline-derived CDR1 and CDR2 are SGHNT and YENEEA. The V end lost 5 bases, the J end lost 0 bases, and 9 bases lay between the germline ends. The CDR3 runs 14 residues. The CDR3 DNA follows: TGTGCCAGCAGCCGTGGGGGCAGCACAGATACGCAGTATTTT. Translated, it gives CASSRGGSTDTQYF. The full variable domain, in which reference TRBV11-3 and TRBJ2-3 provide the parts outside the CDR3, is EAGVVQSPRYKIIEKKQPVAFWCNPISGHNTLYWYLQNLGQGPELLIRYENEEAVDDSQLPKDRFSAERLKGVDSTLKIQPAELGDSAVYLCASSRGGSTDTQYFGPGTRLTVL.

This clonotype came up once. The chain links TRBV27 to TRBJ2-5; 7 bases map to TRBD2. V dropped 6 bases and J dropped 2; count of bases not matched to a gene: 12. Germline assignment: CDR1 MNHEY and CDR2 SMNVEV (reference sequence). The CDR3 has 16 residues. The DNA of the CDR3 is TGTGCCAGCAGCCCCCGGGGCGCTAGCGGACAAGAGACCCAGTACTTC. Amino acid sequence: CASSPRGASGQETQYF.

About this clonotype itself: Compared with germline, one end of the junction differs, possibly owing to a read error. The chain couples TRBV6-1 to TRBJ2-2; 8 bases are a match to TRBD2. Germline CDR1 MNHNS, CDR2 SASEGT. The CDR3 is 15 residues long. Here the CDR3 reads CASRPGGPSTGELFF. CDR3 sequence (DNA): TGTGCCAGCAGGCCGGGGGGGCCGAGCACCGGGGAGCTATTTTTT.

V and J are TRBV4-1 and TRBJ2-1; 8 bases align to TRBD2. Germline trimming cut 4 bases from V and 8 bases from J; bases unmatched to any gene: 13. The CDR3 totals 16 residues. Germline V gives CDR1 MGHRA, CDR2 YSYEKL. The CDR3 sequence is CASSPGTSGRGDEQFF. In DNA form, the CDR3 reads TGCGCCAGCAGCCCAGGAACTAGCGGTAGAGGTGATGAGCAGTTCTTC.

There are many counts of this clonotype. The rearrangement links TRBV15 to TRBJ2-7; the D gene could be TRBD1 or TRBD2 (6 bases each). Trimming removed 5 bases from V and 0 bases from J, with 14 bases in between. CDR1 and CDR2 from the germline V gene are LNHNV and YYDKDF (reference sequence). The CDR3 spans 15 residues. CDR3 DNA: TGTGCCACCAGCCCAGACCGGGGGCCCTCCTACGAGCAGTACTTC. Encoded protein: CATSPDRGPSYEQYF.